The 7 T cell receptor beta chains given below trace back to one sample, sequenced in a study of stem cell transplantation in POMP-related autoinflammatory disease (dated by TCRdb to the early 2020s). Explained via the paper, the time point label denotes: after hematopoietic stem cell transplant. Libraries were made using the immunoSEQ multiplex PCR assay. TCRdb obtained this table from immuneACCESS and retained in-frame rearrangements with V and J assigned. These tables miss some clones; where compared with another copy, unresolved V genes account for less than half of the shortfall, and the remainder is unexplained. For this sample there are approximately 65,000 clones; approximately 90% appear just once. The top ten hold about 0.66% of the sample. The input for sequencing was CD4+ T cells from PBMCs, taken after stem cell transplantation. The receptor source for this set is a human patient with POMP-related autoinflammation and immune dysregulation (PRAID). Some T cells present after a transplant may be cells of the graft donor.

This clone was observed once. This sequence joins TRBV20-1 and TRBJ2-3, with D perhaps matching TRBD1 (5 bases). The CDR3 consists of 11 residues. Deletions cut 6 bases from V and 12 bases from J, with 16 bases between. Germline V gene data show CDR1 as DFQATT and CDR2 as SNEGSKA (reference sequence). This chain's CDR3 is CSAGYRLSQYF. In nucleotides, the CDR3 is TGCAGTGCCGGATACAGGCTTTCCCAGTATTTT.

This clone was observed a single time. J is TRBJ1-1 and V is TRBV27; D remains ambiguous. V gave up 3 bases and J gave up 1 base, with 6 bases separating them. Germline CDR1 is MNHEY and CDR2 is SMNVEV (reference sequence). This CDR3 has 13 amino acids. The CDR3 loop reads CASSFQENTEAFF. The CDR3 coding sequence is TGTGCCAGCAGTTTTCAGGAGAACACTGAAGCTTTCTTT.

The chain has TRBV28 and TRBJ2-1; 8 positions agree with TRBD2. The CDR3 sequence is 14 residues long. The trim removed 4 bases at V and 4 bases at J, leaving 3 bases unmatched. The germline gives CDR1 MDHEN, CDR2 SYDVKM. This chain's CDR3 is CASSSGGSYNEQFF. CDR3 coding DNA: TGTGCCAGCAGTTCGGGGGGGAGTTACAATGAGCAGTTCTTC.

The chain couples TRBV28 to TRBJ1-2; 7 nucleotides agree with TRBD1. This CDR3 is 14 amino acids long. V shed 6 bases and J 1 base; nucleotides not matched to a gene: 5. Germline CDR1 reads MDHEN; CDR2 reads SYDVKM. The CDR3 protein is CASRPTGDNYGYTF. The CDR3 DNA is TGTGCCAGCAGACCTACAGGGGATAACTATGGCTACACCTTC.

The chain is built from TRBV4-1 and TRBJ2-1; 10 bases are shared with TRBD2. CDR1 and CDR2 from the germline V gene are MGHRA and YSYEKL. The CDR3 length is 18 residues. V trimming: 3 bases; J trimming: 4 bases; junction bases outside the gene matches: 12. As DNA, the CDR3 is TGCGCCAGCAGCCATGGATTATTGGGACTAGCGCCTTACAATGAGCAGTTCTTC. Translating gives CASSHGLLGLAPYNEQFF.

The chain combines TRBV5-1 with TRBJ2-5; 8 nucleotides agree with TRBD2. With V trimmed by 0 bases and J by 2 bases, 6 bases remained unmatched. The CDR3 consists of 16 residues. CDR1 is SGHRS and CDR2 is YFSETQ in the germline V gene. CDR3 in DNA: TGCGCCAGCAGCTTGGGAAATAGCGGGACACAAGAGACCCAGTACTTC. This gives the protein CASSLGNSGTQETQYF.

The chain carries TRBV30 and TRBJ1-4; D is undetermined. Germline CDR1 is GTSNPN and CDR2 is SVGIG (reference sequence). There are 13 residues in the CDR3. Trimming cost V 6 bases and J 8 bases, with 16 bases left between them. The CDR3 region is CACTPASAEKLFF. The CDR3 DNA sequence: TGTGCCTGTACCCCGGCTAGTGCGGAAAAACTGTTTTTT.